Listed below are T cell receptor beta chains from one sample, sequenced in a study of blood T cell repertoires in COVID-19. The repertoire was sequenced with immunoSEQ multiplex PCR; TCRdb's copy has only in-frame clones and lacks some. The profile shows about 150,000 clones, approximately 80% of them singletons. The sample taken for sequencing was peripheral blood. The receptors shown here come from a man aged 60 to 69 who had recovered from COVID-19. The CDR3 runs from the conserved cysteine through the conserved F or W. The D gene is left open where the match is weak. Clone size is given for some rows only: seen once, a few or many times, or a class if the clone is expanded.

TRBV19	TRBD1	.	TRBJ2-7	13	CASSGDREGEQYF	TGTGCCAGTAGTGGGGACAGGGAGGGCGAGCAGTACTTC
TRBV7-2	.	few	TRBJ1-5	14	CASSLAAVNQPQHF	TGTGCCAGCAGCTTAGCGGCAGTCAATCAGCCCCAGCATTTT
TRBV9	TRBD2	.	TRBJ2-3	15	CASSVPTGGTDTQYF	TGTGCCAGCAGCGTACCCACGGGAGGAACAGATACGCAGTATTTT
TRBV6-1	TRBD2	.	TRBJ2-1	19	CASSERGLAGPSSYNEQFF	TGTGCCAGCAGTGAAAGAGGGCTAGCGGGTCCCAGCTCCTACAATGAGCAGTTCTTC
TRBV5-1	.	.	TRBJ1-4	15	CASSLVNGGNEKLFF	TGCGCCAGCAGCTTGGTGAATGGCGGGAATGAAAAACTGTTTTTT
TRBV11-2	TRBD2	.	TRBJ2-7	15	CASSSGLAISYEQYF	TGTGCCAGCAGCTCGGGACTAGCGATTAGTTACGAGCAGTACTTC
TRBV12-3/TRBV12-4	TRBD1	.	TRBJ2-7	13	CASSQDRAYEQYF	TGTGCCAGCAGCCAAGACAGGGCCTACGAGCAGTACTTC
TRBV7-2	TRBD1	.	TRBJ1-1	14	CASSDRQGQTEAFF	TGTGCCAGCAGCGACAGACAGGGGCAAACTGAAGCTTTCTTT
TRBV6-5	TRBD2	few	TRBJ2-5	16	CASSYRLAGVQETQYF	TGTGCCAGCAGTTACAGACTAGCGGGCGTACAAGAGACCCAGTACTTC
TRBV6-5	.	.	TRBJ1-2	11	CATFRDYGYTF	TGTGCCACGTTCAGGGACTATGGCTACACCTTC
TRBV30	.	.	TRBJ1-2	14	CVWSYGRGGFGYTF	TGTGTCTGGAGTTACGGGAGGGGAGGCTTCGGCTACACCTTC
TRBV7-9	TRBD1	.	TRBJ2-2	14	CASSWTGNTGELFF	TGTGCCAGCAGCTGGACAGGGAACACCGGGGAGCTGTTTTTT
TRBV5-8	.	.	TRBJ2-2	15	CASSLAEIPVRELFF	TGTGCCAGCAGCTTGGCCGAAATTCCGGTGAGGGAGCTGTTTTTT
TRBV2	TRBD1	few	TRBJ2-1	15	CASSSGTDYYNEQFF	TGTGCCAGCAGTTCCGGGACAGACTACTACAATGAGCAGTTCTTC
TRBV23-1	.	.	TRBJ2-2	15	CASSRGGLFTGELFF	TGCGCCAGCAGTCGGGGGGGCCTTTTCACCGGGGAGCTGTTTTTT
TRBV10-3	TRBD1	few	TRBJ2-3	15	CAISESRGLTDTQYF	TGTGCCATCAGTGAGTCGAGGGGGCTCACAGATACGCAGTATTTT
TRBV12-3/TRBV12-4	.	.	TRBJ2-7	12	CASRDSSYEQYF	TGTGCCAGCAGGGACAGCTCCTACGAGCAGTACTTC
TRBV2	.	.	TRBJ1-6	16	CASSERRSSYNSPLHF	TGTGCCAGCAGTGAACGACGGAGCTCCTATAATTCACCCCTCCACTTT
TRBV5-4	TRBD1	.	TRBJ1-4	15	CASSGDRGLGEKLFF	TGTGCCAGCAGCGGGGACAGGGGACTCGGTGAAAAACTGTTTTTT
TRBV18	.	.	TRBJ1-1	14	CASSRGAQNTEAFF	TGTGCCAGCTCCCGAGGAGCGCAGAACACTGAAGCTTTCTTT
TRBV30	TRBD2	.	TRBJ2-7	13	CAWSTAGAYEQYF	TGTGCCTGGAGTACTGCGGGAGCCTACGAGCAGTACTTC
TRBV7-2	TRBD2	.	TRBJ2-1	15	CASSPGLAGGDEQFF	TGTGCCAGCAGCCCCGGACTAGCGGGGGGGGATGAGCAGTTCTTC
TRBV27	TRBD2	.	TRBJ2-1	15	CASSQQRGGWDEQFF	TGTGCCAGCAGTCAACAGCGGGGGGGCTGGGATGAGCAGTTCTTC
TRBV10-2	.	.	TRBJ1-5	15	CASTPGGSGNQPQHF	TGCGCCAGCACCCCGGGAGGTAGTGGCAATCAGCCCCAGCATTTT
TRBV7-6	TRBD1	.	TRBJ1-6	19	CASSLGQAVGSSYNSPLHF	TGTGCCAGCAGCCTGGGACAGGCCGTAGGAAGCTCCTATAATTCACCCCTCCACTTT
TRBV2	.	.	TRBJ1-2	14	CASLGRTLGYGYTF	TGTGCCAGCCTAGGACGGACTCTAGGCTATGGCTACACCTTC
TRBV28	.	.	TRBJ1-3	14	CASTRGNSGNTIYF	TGTGCCAGCACCAGGGGAAATTCTGGAAACACCATATATTTT
TRBV6-6	.	.	TRBJ1-1	14	CASTETGSHTEAFF	TGTGCCAGCACCGAAACAGGTTCCCACACTGAAGCTTTCTTT
TRBV5-4	TRBD1	.	TRBJ1-6	14	CASSPGTGVSPLHF	TGTGCCAGCAGCCCCGGGACAGGGGTCTCACCCCTCCACTTT
TRBV5-1	TRBD1	.	TRBJ1-1	15	CASSLTTGGRAEAFF	TGCGCCAGCAGCTTGACGACAGGGGGCAGAGCTGAAGCTTTCTTT
TRBV19	TRBD2	.	TRBJ2-5	13	CASMTSGGETQYF	TGTGCCAGTATGACTAGCGGGGGTGAGACCCAGTACTTC
TRBV7-8	TRBD1	.	TRBJ2-6	19	CASSLAGTGSLSGANVLTF	TGTGCCAGCAGCTTAGCGGGGACAGGGTCCCTCTCTGGGGCCAACGTCCTGACTTTC
TRBV7-2	TRBD1	once	TRBJ2-4	13	CASSRGTGGLQYF	TGTGCCAGCAGCCGGGGGACAGGGGGCCTGCAGTACTTC
TRBV6-5	TRBD1	.	TRBJ1-3	15	CASSSYRGSGNTIYF	TGTGCCAGCAGTTCATACAGGGGGTCTGGAAACACCATATATTTT
TRBV5-6	TRBD1	few	TRBJ2-1	15	CASSLGDRGYNEQFF	TGTGCCAGCAGCTTAGGGGACAGGGGCTACAATGAGCAGTTCTTC
TRBV18	TRBD1	.	TRBJ2-3	14	CASSEDRGPDTQYF	TGTGCCAGCTCAGAGGACAGGGGTCCAGATACGCAGTATTTT
TRBV13	TRBD1	.	TRBJ1-2	14	CASSLKTGRDGYTF	TGTGCCAGCAGCCTAAAGACAGGGAGAGATGGCTACACCTTC
TRBV28	TRBD1	many	TRBJ1-2	15	CASSLGTGGSYGYTF	TGTGCCAGCAGTTTGGGGACAGGGGGCAGCTATGGCTACACCTTC
TRBV28	.	.	TRBJ1-4	12	CASSLPDEKLFF	TGTGCCAGCAGTTTACCTGATGAAAAACTGTTTTTT
TRBV6-2/TRBV6-3	TRBD2	.	TRBJ2-3	15	CASSDVTSGTDTQYF	TGTGCCAGCAGTGACGTGACTAGCGGCACAGATACGCAGTATTTT
TRBV7-9	.	.	TRBJ1-1	13	CASSLAGGVEAFF	TGTGCCAGCAGCTTAGCCGGGGGTGTTGAAGCTTTCTTT
TRBV4-3	.	.	TRBJ2-5	18	CASSQRGGGNHIGETQYF	TGCGCCAGCAGCCAAAGGGGGGGAGGGAATCACATAGGAGAGACCCAGTACTTC
TRBV28	TRBD2	.	TRBJ2-5	20	CASSAFKGGTSGRGGETQYF	TGTGCCAGCAGTGCCTTTAAAGGGGGGACTAGCGGGAGAGGTGGGGAGACCCAGTACTTC
TRBV28	.	.	TRBJ1-5	15	CASSFWQGSNQPQHF	TGTGCCAGCAGTTTTTGGCAGGGGAGCAATCAGCCCCAGCATTTT
TRBV18	.	.	TRBJ1-1	13	CASSPGGDTEAFF	TGTGCCAGCTCACCAGGGGGGGACACTGAAGCTTTCTTT
TRBV30	TRBD1	.	TRBJ1-2	15	CAALPGGASTYGYTF	TGTGCCGCCCTTCCAGGGGGCGCATCTACCTATGGCTACACCTTC
TRBV3-1/TRBV3-2	TRBD2	.	TRBJ2-7	14	CASSELTSGSEQYF	TGTGCCAGCAGCGAACTGACCAGCGGGAGCGAGCAGTACTTC
TRBV19	.	.	TRBJ1-2	13	CASSISTDTGYTF	TGTGCCAGTAGTATCAGTACAGACACTGGCTACACCTTC
TRBV3-1/TRBV3-2	.	few	TRBJ1-6	14	CASSQVSGNSPLHF	TGTGCCAGCAGCCAAGTGTCGGGGAATTCACCCCTCCACTTT
TRBV30	TRBD2	few	TRBJ2-1	14	CASDPSGIYNEQFF	TGTGCCTCCGATCCTAGCGGGATCTACAATGAGCAGTTCTTC
TRBV27	.	.	TRBJ2-7	16	CASSSRRTDAFYEQYF	TGTGCCAGCAGTTCCCGTCGGACAGACGCGTTCTACGAGCAGTACTTC
TRBV7-3	TRBD2	.	TRBJ2-5	14	CASSPFSGKETQYF	TGTGCCAGCAGCCCCTTTAGCGGGAAAGAGACCCAGTACTTC
TRBV7-2	.	.	TRBJ1-2	14	CASSRGRGIWGYTF	TGTGCCAGCAGCCGGGGTCGGGGAATCTGGGGCTACACCTTC
TRBV11-2	.	.	TRBJ1-5	13	CASSLGVDKPQHF	TGTGCCAGCAGCTTAGGGGTGGACAAGCCCCAGCATTTT
TRBV7-2	.	.	TRBJ2-7	15	CASSPRTESSYEQYF	TGTGCCAGCAGCCCCAGGACAGAGAGCTCCTACGAGCAGTACTTC
TRBV9	TRBD1	.	TRBJ1-4	16	CASSVGGGQGGEKLFF	TGTGCCAGCAGCGTAGGAGGGGGACAGGGAGGTGAAAAACTGTTTTTT
TRBV11-2	TRBD2	few	TRBJ2-1	15	CASSPLAGGYNEQFF	TGTGCCAGCAGCCCACTAGCGGGAGGGTACAATGAGCAGTTCTTC
TRBV10-3	.	.	TRBJ2-2	14	CAISEDSFTGELFF	TGTGCCATCAGTGAGGACAGTTTCACCGGGGAGCTGTTTTTT